A selection of T cell receptor beta chains follows, all from one sample in a study of control samples from healthy donors and cancer patients. Generated by immunoSEQ multiplex PCR, the TCRdb table keeps only in-frame clones and is missing some. This table has 2,000 to 2,500 clones, around 97% appearing once. The specimen was PBMCs. The receptor source for this set is a man in his 70s with head and neck cancer. The conserved cysteine and the conserved F or W are not part of the CDR3 here. Fields, in order: clone size, J gene, D gene, V gene, CDR3 protein. The D gene is left open where the match is weak. Only some rows state a clone size, as once, few, many or a class for expanded clones.

. TRBJ2-5 . TRBV19 ASRPLAGAGETQY
. TRBJ1-1 TRBD1 TRBV10-1 ASRSTGTGFSEAF
. TRBJ1-1 . TRBV6-2/TRBV6-3 ASSSQGGRTEAF
. TRBJ1-2 . TRBV5-1 ASSLLPRNHYGYT
. TRBJ1-1 . TRBV6-5 ASSSPMNTEAF
once TRBJ2-5 TRBD1 TRBV7-2 ASSFDRVRETQY
. TRBJ2-2 TRBD2 TRBV3-1/TRBV3-2 ASSQVGSGAFTGELF
few TRBJ2-4 . TRBV21-1 ASSGLAGGTLAKNIQY
. TRBJ2-7 TRBD1 TRBV5-1 ASSLEGAANEQY
. TRBJ2-1 TRBD1 TRBV30 AWGQGGNEQF
. TRBJ2-5 . TRBV5-1 ASSGRSAETQY
. TRBJ1-3 . TRBV5-8 ASSLRQGNTIY
. TRBJ1-2 . TRBV12-3/TRBV12-4 ASSLVPYGYT
. TRBJ2-5 . TRBV3-1/TRBV3-2 ASSQEMEWETQY
. TRBJ2-5 . TRBV11-3 ASSLDGGSQETQY
once TRBJ1-6 TRBD1 TRBV14 ASSQDRAGGFSSPLH
. TRBJ2-3 TRBD1 TRBV15 ATSTGQGPGLDTQY
once TRBJ1-5 TRBD1 TRBV7-9 ASSLDYPQGRGPQH
. TRBJ1-3 . TRBV20-1 SARQGNTIY
once TRBJ2-7 TRBD1 TRBV27 ASSLAGGYEQY
. TRBJ1-1 . TRBV5-1 ASSLEGMNTEAF
. TRBJ1-3 . TRBV3-1/TRBV3-2 ASSHTGNTIY
. TRBJ1-1 . TRBV12-5 ASGPRGGTEAF
. TRBJ2-2 . TRBV11-3 ASSPRLLNTGELF
. TRBJ1-5 . TRBV10-3 AISESSGAGPQH
. TRBJ2-5 . TRBV6-5 ASSREGLETQY
. TRBJ2-3 TRBD2 TRBV24-1 ATSDSGTSARDTQY
. TRBJ2-5 TRBD2 TRBV14 ASSGLAGRETQY
. TRBJ1-6 TRBD1 TRBV9 ASSGDRAKGTNSPLH
. TRBJ2-1 . TRBV19 ASKAGRDSYNEQF
once TRBJ2-1 TRBD2 TRBV5-1 ASSAQTSGQNNEQF
once TRBJ2-1 . TRBV20-1 SASTGGPGNEQF
. TRBJ2-2 TRBD1 TRBV3-1/TRBV3-2 ASSQNGQGASGELF